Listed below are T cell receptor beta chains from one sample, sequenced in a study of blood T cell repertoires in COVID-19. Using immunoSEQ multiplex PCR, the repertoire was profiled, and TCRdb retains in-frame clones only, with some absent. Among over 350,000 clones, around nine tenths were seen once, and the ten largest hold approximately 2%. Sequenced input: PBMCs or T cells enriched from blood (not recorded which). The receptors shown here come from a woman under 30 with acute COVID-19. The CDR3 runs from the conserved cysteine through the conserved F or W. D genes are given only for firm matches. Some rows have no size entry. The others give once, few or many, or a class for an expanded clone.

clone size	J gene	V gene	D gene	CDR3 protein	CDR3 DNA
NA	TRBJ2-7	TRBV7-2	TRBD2	CAIPRGAHYEQYF	TGTGCCATTCCGCGGGGGGCCCACTACGAGCAGTACTTC
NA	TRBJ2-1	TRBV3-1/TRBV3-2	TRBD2	CASSRGLAGDNEQFF	TGTGCCAGCAGCCGGGGACTAGCGGGCGACAATGAGCAGTTCTTC
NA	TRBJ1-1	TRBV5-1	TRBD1	CASSLGNRGQAEAFF	TGCGCCAGCAGCTTGGGGAACAGGGGGCAGGCCGAAGCTTTCTTT
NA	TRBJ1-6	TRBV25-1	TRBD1	CASSSGTGGANSPLHF	TGTGCCAGCAGTTCCGGGACAGGGGGCGCGAATTCACCCCTCCACTTT
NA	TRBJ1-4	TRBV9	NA	CASSVGQGPSEKLFF	TGTGCCAGCAGCGTAGGCCAGGGGCCGTCTGAAAAACTGTTTTTT
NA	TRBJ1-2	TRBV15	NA	CATSRDGTQGYGYTF	TGTGCCACCAGCAGAGACGGGACACAGGGATATGGCTACACCTTC
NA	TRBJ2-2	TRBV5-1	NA	CASSQHQGRGTGELFF	TGCGCCAGCAGTCAACATCAGGGGAGGGGCACCGGGGAGCTGTTTTTT
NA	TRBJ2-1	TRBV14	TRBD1	CASGDRVKEEQFF	TGTGCCAGCGGCGACAGGGTTAAGGAGGAGCAGTTCTTC
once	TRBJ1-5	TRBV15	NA	CATSRDGRGNQPQHF	TGTGCCACCAGCAGAGATGGGAGGGGCAATCAGCCCCAGCATTTT
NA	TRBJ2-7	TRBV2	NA	CAGSSISYEQYF	TGTGCCGGCTCTTCAATCTCCTACGAGCAGTACTTC
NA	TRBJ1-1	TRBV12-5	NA	CASGPTGYTEAFF	TGTGCTAGTGGGCCTACAGGGTACACTGAAGCTTTCTTT
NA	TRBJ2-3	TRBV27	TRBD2	CASSFFGGSYGDTQYF	TGTGCCAGCAGTTTCTTCGGCGGGAGTTACGGAGATACGCAGTATTTT
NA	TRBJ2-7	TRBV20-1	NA	CSASDTVYEQYF	TGCAGTGCTAGTGACACAGTTTACGAGCAGTACTTC